The clone carrying this TCR beta chain was recorded once. The target antigen is unknown. This specimen belongs to a study of cytomegalovirus exposure and HLA in healthy donors. Sequenced by immunoSEQ multiplex PCR; TCRdb stores in-frame clones only, minus some. This sample carries around 20,000 clones, approximately 97% of them seen once, and the ten largest clones take 8.5% to 10%. The CDR3 loop spans 20 amino acids. V gave up 4 bases and J gave up 0 bases; unmatched junction bases: 19. The germline V gene encodes CDR1 MDHEN and CDR2 SYDVKM. Study results and caveats: As was reported, the classifier diagnosed cytomegalovirus status with high specificity and sensitivity.

This sequence originates from a man between 25 and 39 years old in good health and CMV-seropositive. This chain links TRBV28 with TRBJ1-1; TRBD1 aligns across 8 bases. The sequenced sample was PBMCs. The CDR3 loop reads CASSSTTNARGRGMNTEAFF. In DNA, the CDR3 is TGTGCCAGCAGTTCCACGACAAACGCCAGGGGGCGCGGGATGAACACTGAAGCTTTCTTT.